One TCR beta chain is described in this entry. The sample comes from a study of T cell repertoires in cytomegalovirus infection. The wider study: In public TCR beta signatures, there were indications of both CMV infection and matching HLA type.

TCRdb recomputed calls from the reads with MiXCR, one row per CDR3 protein. The table shows some 680,000 distinct CDR3 sequences, with 35% to 45% occurring only once. This receptor was identified in a human donor in good health (CMV status not recorded). Some clones in this sample may be carry-over from other donors' samples. The sample comprised PBMCs.

The CDR3 sequence: CASSPGESGYLAKNIQYF. CDR3 nucleotide sequence: TGCGCCAGCAGCCCCGGGGAGTCTGGGTATCTAGCCAAAAACATTCAGTACTTC. V gene TRBV5-1 combines with J gene TRBJ2-4; possible D gene TRBD2, 5 bases. Trimming shortened V by 4 bases and J by 0 bases, and 20 bases separated the two germline ends. CDR3 length equals 18 residues. The germline CDR1 and CDR2 sequences are SGHRS and YFSETQ.